These 28 T cell receptor beta chains came from one sample sequenced in a study of blood T cells in healthy people across ages (dated by TCRdb to between 2014 and 2016). Libraries came from 5' RACE. Instrument on record: Illumina HiSeq 2500. The second PCR ran for roughly 6 to 11 cycles and used a J-beta primer mix along with a sample-barcoded 5' primer. TCRdb trimmed the raw reads at Q25, called clones with MiXCR and kept productive beta chains. Rows are combined by CDR3 protein, so each entry shows the most common genes and DNA. Within this sample are 580,000 or so distinct CDR3 sequences, with 47% of them counted one time only. 20% to 25% of the sample goes to the ten largest clones. Specimen: blood. The receptors shown here come from a man at least 80 years old in good health.

To note about this clonotype: One end of the junction fails to match germline, which may point to a read error. DNA for the CDR3: TGTCCCAGCAGCCCCAGGACCTCTGGGGCCAACGTCCTGACTTTC. Translated, it gives CPSSPRTSGANVLTF. This chain uses TRBV3-1 with TRBJ2-6; no firm D call. The CDR3 spans 15 residues. Germline CDR1 reads LGHDT; CDR2 reads YNNKEL (reference sequence).

In its sample, this clonotype was seen many times. This chain connects TRBV6-6 to TRBJ2-7; 8 bases line up with TRBD2. Per the germline V gene, CDR1 is MNHNY and CDR2 is SVGAGI (reference sequence). The CDR3 loop spans 13 amino acids. The V gene end was trimmed by 10 bases and the J gene end by 6 bases; junction bases not matched to a gene: 11. The CDR3 DNA reads TGTGCCACCCGCGTCCGGAGCGGGAGCGAGCAGTACTTC. It is translated as CATRVRSGSEQYF.

V is TRBV2 and J is TRBJ1-6, with a tentative D call TRBD1 (5 bases). In germline, CDR1 is SNHLY, CDR2 FYNNEI. This CDR3 contains 13 residues. Trimming took 9 bases from V and 9 from J, leaving 15 bases between them. The DNA for the CDR3 is TGTGCCAGTATCAGGGAAATTACTTCACCCCTCCACTTT. Its translation: CASIREITSPLHF.

This rearrangement joins TRBV2 to TRBJ2-4; no reliable D call. Matching the DNA end better, TRBJ2-7 makes the J call doubtful. In germline, CDR1 is SNHLY, CDR2 FYNNEI. This CDR3 has 13 amino acids. The DNA for the CDR3 is TGTGCCAGCAGTGGGGGAAGAGACTACGAGCAGTACTTC. Translated, it gives CASSGGRDYEQYF.

This clonotype was counted a few times. The chain has TRBV5-1 and TRBJ2-3, with D perhaps matching TRBD2 (5 bases). This CDR3 has 15 residues. Per the germline V gene, CDR1 is SGHRS and CDR2 is YFSETQ. V was trimmed by 7 bases and J by 5 bases, leaving 20 bases between them. DNA for the CDR3: TGCGCCAGCGGGTCGGGATCAAAAAGCGAAGATACGCAGTATTTT. This sequence encodes CASGSGSKSEDTQYF.

This chain links TRBV5-6 with TRBJ2-3, with 8 bases matching TRBD2. There are 16 residues in the CDR3. Trimming removed 4 bases from V and 1 base from J; junction bases left unmatched: 8. Looked up from germline, CDR1 is SGHDT and CDR2 is YYEEEE. In DNA, the CDR3 is TGTGCCAGCAGCATCCCGGGACTAGGGGGCACAGATACGCAGTATTTT. It encodes CASSIPGLGGTDTQYF.

As for this clonotype: A read error may account for a junction end that differs from germline. This chain uses TRBV7-9 with TRBJ2-5, with D uncertain. TRBJ2-7 explains the end of the DNA better; the J call may be wrong. The CDR3 extends over 15 amino acids. CDR1 and CDR2 from the germline V gene are SEHNR and FQNEAQ (reference sequence). CDR3 residues: CAGSLSRSIPYEQYF. The CDR3 nucleotides are TGTGCCGGCAGCTTAAGTCGGAGTATCCCTTACGAGCAGTACTTC.

The chain has TRBV7-9 and TRBJ1-1; possibly TRBD1 for D (5 bases). Trimming removed 2 bases at V and 5 bases at J, with 9 bases between. This CDR3 is built from 13 residues. Germline values: CDR1 SEHNR, CDR2 FQNEAQ (reference sequence). The CDR3 region is CASSLLEGTEAFF. CDR3 nucleotide sequence: TGTGCCAGCAGCTTACTGGAGGGGACTGAAGCTTTCTTT.

The genes are TRBV7-6 and TRBJ1-3; TRBD1 is a possible D gene (6 bases). This CDR3 region has 16 residues. Germline V gene sequence: CDR1 SGHVS, CDR2 FNYEAQ. V was cut by 4 bases and J by 1 base, with 14 bases left in between. CDR3 coding DNA: TGTGCCAGCAGCTCTCGACAGGATGCTTCTGGAAACACCATATATTTT. Amino acids: CASSSRQDASGNTIYF.

This sequence joins TRBV10-3 and TRBJ2-3; unclear D gene. Deletions cut 3 bases from V and 1 base from J, with 11 bases between. Germline lookup yields CDR1 ENHRY and CDR2 SYGVKD. The CDR3 is 15 amino acids. CDR3 DNA sequence: TGTGCCATCAGTGACGTTGGATCCCGCACAGATACGCAGTATTTT. Its translation is CAISDVGSRTDTQYF.

V usage is TRBV6-2 or TRBV6-3 and J usage is TRBJ2-1, with D possibly TRBD2 on 6 matching bases. Germline CDR1 MNHEY, CDR2 SVGEGT. This CDR3 is 14 amino acids long. V lost 9 bases and J 0 bases, leaving 12 bases between the germline ends. The chain's CDR3 is CASRRDFSYNEQFF. The CDR3 nucleotides are TGTGCCAGTCGACGGGACTTCTCCTACAATGAGCAGTTCTTC.

The chain is built from TRBV7-3 and TRBJ1-1; D is possibly TRBD1 (5 bases). Trimming shortened V by 1 base and J by 1 base, and 10 bases separated the two germline ends. Germline V gene sequence: CDR1 SGHTA, CDR2 FQGTGA. This CDR3 contains 15 residues. The CDR3 is CASSLKGTGNTEAFF. The CDR3 nucleotides are TGTGCCAGCAGCTTAAAGGGTACAGGGAACACTGAAGCTTTCTTT.

This clonotype was seen more than once but under ten times. The V and J genes are TRBV7-2 and TRBJ2-6; D uncertain. CDR1 and CDR2 from the germline V gene are SGHTA and FQGNSA. Trimming removed 5 bases at V and 0 bases at J, with 8 bases between. The CDR3 is 15 amino acids. CDR3 sequence (DNA): TGTGCCAGCAGCAGTCACTTCTCTGGGGCCAACGTCCTGACTTTC. This gives the protein CASSSHFSGANVLTF.

In this sample, this clonotype turned up many times. The chain carries TRBV29-1 and TRBJ2-3; D gene ambiguous. Per the germline V gene, CDR1 is SQVTM and CDR2 is ANQGSEA. V shed 5 bases and J shed 0 bases, with 6 bases lying between them. This CDR3 has 12 amino acids. As DNA, the CDR3 is TGCAGCGTTTACGGTAGCACAGATACGCAGTATTTT. Translated, it gives CSVYGSTDTQYF.

With regard to this clonotype: It may be a read error: a sequence one base away is much more abundant. The V call is TRBV6-6, the J call TRBJ1-2; D call uncertain. This CDR3 is built from 13 residues. The germline V gene encodes CDR1 MNHNY and CDR2 SVGAGI (reference sequence). The CDR3 bases are TGTGCCAGCAGCCCGGCCCTTAACCATGGCTACACCTTC. Encoded protein: CASSPALNHGYTF.

The chain links TRBV30 to TRBJ2-1; D unresolved. The germline V and J ends were trimmed by 3 bases and 5 bases, with 11 bases remaining between them. CDR1 and CDR2 from the germline V gene are GTSNPN and SVGIG (reference sequence). The CDR3 has 13 residues. In nucleotides, the CDR3 is TGTGCCTGGAGCGAGAGTACCGACAATGAGCAGTTCTTC. This translates into CAWSESTDNEQFF.

This rearrangement joins TRBV20-1 to TRBJ1-2, with D possibly being TRBD1 (6 bases). Germline CDR1 and CDR2: DFQATT and SNEGSKA (reference sequence). CDR3 size: 12 residues. Trimming took off 5 bases at V and 6 bases at J, with 13 bases between the two ends. CDR3 DNA sequence: TGCAGTGCTCCCTGGGGGCCCGATGGCTACACCTTC. This sequence encodes CSAPWGPDGYTF.

The chain couples TRBV6-2 or TRBV6-3 to TRBJ2-5, with 14 nucleotides matching TRBD2. The assigned J gene may be wrong: the sequence end matches TRBJ2-7 better. Germline assignment: CDR1 MNHEY and CDR2 SVGEGT. The CDR3 contains 15 residues. CDR3 bases: TGTGCCAGCAGTACGACTAGCGGGAGGGTGCACGAGCAGTACTTC. This codes for CASSTTSGRVHEQYF.

This clonotype was seen ten or more times. The chain employs TRBV6-6 and TRBJ2-3, with TRBD1 as a possible D gene (6 bases). Germline V CDR1 and CDR2: MNHNY, SVGAGI (reference sequence). The V end was cut by 6 bases, the J end by 0 bases, with 13 bases between. The CDR3 length is 15 residues. As DNA, the CDR3 is TGTGCCAGCAGGCTACAGGGACCTAGCACAGATACGCAGTATTTT. Residues: CASRLQGPSTDTQYF.

This clonotype was seen a handful of times. The gene calls are TRBV6-5 and TRBJ2-1; no clear D. The CDR3 sequence is 13 residues long. With 6 bases removed from V and 5 bases from J, the gap between germline ends came to 11 bases. Per the germline V gene, CDR1 is MNHEY and CDR2 is SVGAGI. In nucleotides, the CDR3 is TGTGCCAGCAGATACGAGTGGGACAATGAGCAGTTCTTC. The encoded protein is CASRYEWDNEQFF.

V usage is TRBV14 and J usage is TRBJ1-1, with 11 bases matching TRBD1. Germline assignment: CDR1 SGHDN and CDR2 FVKESK. The CDR3 is made up of 19 amino acids. V lost 3 bases to trimming and J lost 2 bases; unmatched junction nucleotides: 14. CDR3 sequence (DNA): TGTGCCAGCAGCCAGCGAAGGACAGGGGGCCGGTCTGGTAACACTGAAGCTTTCTTT. Translated: CASSQRRTGGRSGNTEAFF.

The chain has TRBV7-9 and TRBJ2-1, with TRBD2 matching 7 bases. Germline loops: CDR1 SEHNR, CDR2 FQNEAQ (reference sequence). V trimming: 6 bases; J trimming: 8 bases; junction bases outside the gene matches: 13. This CDR3 is 15 amino acids long. The CDR3 nucleotides are TGTGCCAGCAGTACTTTGGGGGGAGGGAGGGATGAGCAGTTCTTC. It specifies CASSTLGGGRDEQFF.

V is TRBV9 and J is TRBJ1-2, with D perhaps matching TRBD1 (5 bases). V shed 3 bases and J shed 8 bases, with 17 bases lying between them. The CDR3 runs 14 residues. Germline CDR1 is SGDLS and CDR2 is YYNGEE. CDR3 amino acids: CASSAHRDGKGYTF. CDR3 coding DNA: TGTGCCAGCAGCGCCCACCGGGACGGAAAAGGCTACACCTTC.

The rearrangement uses TRBV3-1 and TRBJ2-1, with 9 bases lining up with TRBD2. Germline V lookup: CDR1 LGHDT, CDR2 YNNKEL (reference sequence). V was clipped by 6 bases and J by 8 bases; unmatched bases: 8. The CDR3 contains 14 residues. The CDR3 here is CASRVAGGPDEQFF. CDR3 nucleotide sequence: TGTGCCAGCAGGGTTGCGGGGGGGCCGGATGAGCAGTTCTTC.

The rearrangement links TRBV4-1 to TRBJ2-1; TRBD1 might be the D (6 bases). Germline lookup yields CDR1 MGHRA and CDR2 YSYEKL. This CDR3 has 13 amino acids. V dropped 6 bases and J dropped 7 bases, with 13 bases sitting between them. The CDR3 loop reads CASRVQGTNEQFF. CDR3 DNA: TGCGCCAGCAGAGTACAGGGTACAAATGAGCAGTTCTTC.

The genes are TRBV12-3 or TRBV12-4 and TRBJ2-7; possibly TRBD1 for D (6 bases). Deletions cut 7 bases from V and 6 bases from J, with 13 bases between. The CDR3 has 12 amino acids. The CDR3 protein is CASTRQGSEQYF. DNA of the CDR3: TGTGCCAGCACCCGGCAGGGGAGCGAGCAGTACTTC.

The J gene is TRBJ2-7, the V gene TRBV4-3; D is perhaps TRBD1 (5 bases). CDR3 length: 14 amino acids. Per germline, CDR1 LGHNA and CDR2 YSLEER. Trimming removed 5 bases at V and 1 base at J, with 12 bases between. The CDR3 loop is CASSGSGHSYEQYF. The DNA of the CDR3 is TGCGCCAGCAGCGGGTCCGGACATTCCTACGAGCAGTACTTC.

The chain has TRBV20-1 and TRBJ2-7; a weak D match, TRBD2 (6 bases). V was trimmed by 7 bases and J by 1 base, leaving 17 bases between them. CDR3 length equals 14 residues. The germline V gene has CDR1 DFQATT and CDR2 SNEGSKA (reference sequence). This CDR3 is CSVIGGKGSYEQYF. For the CDR3, the DNA is TGCAGTGTCATCGGGGGAAAAGGGTCCTACGAGCAGTACTTC.